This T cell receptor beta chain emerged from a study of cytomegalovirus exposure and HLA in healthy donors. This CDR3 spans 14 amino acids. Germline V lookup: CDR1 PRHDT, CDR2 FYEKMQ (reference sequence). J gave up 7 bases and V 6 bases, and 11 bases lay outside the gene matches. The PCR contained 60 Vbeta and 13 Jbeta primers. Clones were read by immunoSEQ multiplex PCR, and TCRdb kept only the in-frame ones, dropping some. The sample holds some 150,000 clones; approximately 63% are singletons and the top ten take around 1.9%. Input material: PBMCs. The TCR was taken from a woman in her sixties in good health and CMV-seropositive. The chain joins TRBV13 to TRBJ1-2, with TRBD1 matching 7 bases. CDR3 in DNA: TGTGCCAGCAGACCACAGGGGCAAATTAGTGGCTACACCTTC. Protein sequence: CASRPQGQISGYTF.